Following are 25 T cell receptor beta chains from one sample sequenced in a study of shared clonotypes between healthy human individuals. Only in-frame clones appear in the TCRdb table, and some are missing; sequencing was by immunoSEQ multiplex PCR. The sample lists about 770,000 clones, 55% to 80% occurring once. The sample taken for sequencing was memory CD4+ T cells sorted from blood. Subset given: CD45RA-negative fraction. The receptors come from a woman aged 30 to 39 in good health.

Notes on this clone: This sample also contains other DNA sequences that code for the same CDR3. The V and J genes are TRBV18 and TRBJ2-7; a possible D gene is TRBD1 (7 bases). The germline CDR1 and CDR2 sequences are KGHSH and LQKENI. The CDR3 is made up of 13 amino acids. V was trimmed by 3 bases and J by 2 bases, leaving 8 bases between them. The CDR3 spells CASSPRGAYEQYF. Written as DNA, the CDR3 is TGTGCCAGCTCACCCAGGGGGGCCTACGAGCAGTACTTC.

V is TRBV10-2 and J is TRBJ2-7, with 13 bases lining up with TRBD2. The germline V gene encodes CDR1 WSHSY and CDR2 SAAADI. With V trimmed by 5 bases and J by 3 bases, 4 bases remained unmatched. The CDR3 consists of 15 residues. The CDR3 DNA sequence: TGCGCCAGCAGTAGGACTAGCGGGAGAGTCTACGAGCAGTACTTC. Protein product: CASSRTSGRVYEQYF.

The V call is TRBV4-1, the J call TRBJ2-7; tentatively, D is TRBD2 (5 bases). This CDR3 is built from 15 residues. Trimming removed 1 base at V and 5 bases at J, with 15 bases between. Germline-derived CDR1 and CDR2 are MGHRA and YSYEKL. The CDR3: CASSQVISGSDEQYF. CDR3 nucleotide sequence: TGCGCCAGCAGCCAAGTTATTTCGGGGAGCGACGAGCAGTACTTC.

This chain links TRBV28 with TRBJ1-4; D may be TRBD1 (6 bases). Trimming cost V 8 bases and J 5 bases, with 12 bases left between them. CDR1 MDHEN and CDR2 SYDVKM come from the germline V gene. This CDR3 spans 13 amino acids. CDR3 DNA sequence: TGTGCCAGCTGGGACAATTGGAATGAAAAACTGTTTTTT. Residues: CASWDNWNEKLFF.

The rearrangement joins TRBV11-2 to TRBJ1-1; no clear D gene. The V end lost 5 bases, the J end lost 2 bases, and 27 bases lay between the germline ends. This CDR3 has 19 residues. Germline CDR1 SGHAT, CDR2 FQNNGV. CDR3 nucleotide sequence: TGTGCCAGCAGCCTCCAAGGGCGGGGTTGGGAAGGAGGTAACACTGAAGCTTTCTTT. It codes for CASSLQGRGWEGGNTEAFF.

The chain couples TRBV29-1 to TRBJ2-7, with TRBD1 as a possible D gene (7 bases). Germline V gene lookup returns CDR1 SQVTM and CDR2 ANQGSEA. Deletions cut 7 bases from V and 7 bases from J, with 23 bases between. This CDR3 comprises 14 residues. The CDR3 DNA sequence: TGCAGCGCCTCTTCGAGGGACAGTGGGAGGGAGCAGTACTTC. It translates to CSASSRDSGREQYF.

CDR3 nucleotides: TGTGCCAGCAGCAGGACAGGGATGGGCTCTAACTATGGCTACACCTTC. It is translated as CASSRTGMGSNYGYTF. The V gene is TRBV28, the J gene TRBJ1-2; 8 bases agree with TRBD1. This CDR3 has 16 residues. J lost 0 bases, V lost 6 bases, and 9 bases had no gene match. The germline gives CDR1 MDHEN, CDR2 SYDVKM.

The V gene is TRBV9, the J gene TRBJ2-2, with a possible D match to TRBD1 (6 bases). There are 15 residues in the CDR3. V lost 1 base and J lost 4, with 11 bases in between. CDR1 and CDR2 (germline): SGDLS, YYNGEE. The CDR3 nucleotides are TGTGCCAGCAGCGTAACAGGGATTTCCACCGGGGAGCTGTTTTTT. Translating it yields CASSVTGISTGELFF.

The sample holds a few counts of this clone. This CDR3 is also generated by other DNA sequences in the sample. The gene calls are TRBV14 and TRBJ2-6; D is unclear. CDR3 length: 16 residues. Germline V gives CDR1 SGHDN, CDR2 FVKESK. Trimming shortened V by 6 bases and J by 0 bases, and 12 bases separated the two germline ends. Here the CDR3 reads CASSRHRRSGANVLTF. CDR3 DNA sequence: TGTGCCAGCAGTAGACACCGCCGCTCTGGGGCCAACGTCCTGACTTTC.

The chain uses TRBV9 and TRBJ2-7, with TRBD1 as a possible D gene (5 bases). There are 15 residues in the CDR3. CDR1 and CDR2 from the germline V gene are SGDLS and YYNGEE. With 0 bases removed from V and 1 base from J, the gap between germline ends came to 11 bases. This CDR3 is CASSVGQGRSYEQYF. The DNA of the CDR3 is TGTGCCAGCAGCGTAGGCCAGGGTCGATCCTACGAGCAGTACTTC.

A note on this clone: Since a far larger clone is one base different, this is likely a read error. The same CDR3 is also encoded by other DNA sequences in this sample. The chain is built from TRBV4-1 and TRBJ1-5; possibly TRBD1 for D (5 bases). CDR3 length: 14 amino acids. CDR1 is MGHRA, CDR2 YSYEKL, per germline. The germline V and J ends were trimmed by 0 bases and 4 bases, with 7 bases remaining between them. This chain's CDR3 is CASSQDQGNQPQHF. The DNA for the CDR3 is TGCGCCAGCAGCCAAGATCAGGGTAATCAGCCCCAGCATTTT.

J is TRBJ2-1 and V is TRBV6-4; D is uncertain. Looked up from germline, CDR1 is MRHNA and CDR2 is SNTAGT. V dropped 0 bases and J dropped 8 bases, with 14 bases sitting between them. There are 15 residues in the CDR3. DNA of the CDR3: TGTGCCAGCAGTGACTCATCGCCCTCGACGGATGAGCAGTTCTTC. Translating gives CASSDSSPSTDEQFF.

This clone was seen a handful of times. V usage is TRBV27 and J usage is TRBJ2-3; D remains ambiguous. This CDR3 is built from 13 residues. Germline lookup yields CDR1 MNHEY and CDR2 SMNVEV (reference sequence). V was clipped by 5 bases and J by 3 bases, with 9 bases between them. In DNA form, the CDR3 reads TGTGCCAGCAGTCCGTGGAATACAGATACGCAGTATTTT. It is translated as CASSPWNTDTQYF.

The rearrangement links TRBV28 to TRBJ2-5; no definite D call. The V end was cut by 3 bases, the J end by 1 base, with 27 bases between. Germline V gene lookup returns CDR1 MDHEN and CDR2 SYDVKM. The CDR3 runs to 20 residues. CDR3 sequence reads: CASSFTYTHPPNVGQETQYF. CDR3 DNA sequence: TGTGCCAGCAGTTTCACATACACCCACCCTCCGAACGTGGGCCAAGAGACCCAGTACTTC.

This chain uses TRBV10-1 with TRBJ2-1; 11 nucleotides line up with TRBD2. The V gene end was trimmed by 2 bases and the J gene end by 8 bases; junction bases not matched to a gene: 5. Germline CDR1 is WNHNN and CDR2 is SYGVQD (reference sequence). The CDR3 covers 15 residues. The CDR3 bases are TGCGCCAGCAGTGAGCTAGCGGGAGGTTTTGATGAGCAGTTCTTC. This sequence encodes CASSELAGGFDEQFF.

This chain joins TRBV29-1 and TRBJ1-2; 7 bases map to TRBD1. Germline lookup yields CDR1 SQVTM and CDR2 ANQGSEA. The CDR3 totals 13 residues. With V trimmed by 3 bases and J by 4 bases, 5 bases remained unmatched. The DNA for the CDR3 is TGCAGCGTTGATCGAGGGGGCCCCTATGGCTACACCTTC. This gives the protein CSVDRGGPYGYTF.

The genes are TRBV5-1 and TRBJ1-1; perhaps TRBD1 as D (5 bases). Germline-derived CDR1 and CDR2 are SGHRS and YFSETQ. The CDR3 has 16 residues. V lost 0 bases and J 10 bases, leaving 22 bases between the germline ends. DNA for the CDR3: TGCGCCAGCAGCTTGGAGGCCGCAAAACCGGGGGAGAGAGCTTTCTTT. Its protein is CASSLEAAKPGERAFF.

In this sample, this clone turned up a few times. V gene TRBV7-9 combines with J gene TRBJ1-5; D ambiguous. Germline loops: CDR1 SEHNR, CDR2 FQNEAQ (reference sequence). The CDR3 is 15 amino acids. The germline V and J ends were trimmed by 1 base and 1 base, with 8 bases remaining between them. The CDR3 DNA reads TGTGCCAGCAGCTTAGGAGGAGAGAGCAATCAGCCCCAGCATTTT. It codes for CASSLGGESNQPQHF.

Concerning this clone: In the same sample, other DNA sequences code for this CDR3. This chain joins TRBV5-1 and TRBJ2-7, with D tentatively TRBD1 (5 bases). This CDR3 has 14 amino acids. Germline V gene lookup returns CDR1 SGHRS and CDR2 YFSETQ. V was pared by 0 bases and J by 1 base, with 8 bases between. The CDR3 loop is CASSLATGSYEQYF. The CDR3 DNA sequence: TGCGCCAGCAGCTTGGCTACAGGATCCTACGAGCAGTACTTC.

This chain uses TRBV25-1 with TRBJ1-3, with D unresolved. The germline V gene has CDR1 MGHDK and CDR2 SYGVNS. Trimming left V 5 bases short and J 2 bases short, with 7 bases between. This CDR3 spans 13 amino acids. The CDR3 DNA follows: TGTGCCAGCAGTACTGGCGCTGGAAACACCATATATTTT. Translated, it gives CASSTGAGNTIYF.

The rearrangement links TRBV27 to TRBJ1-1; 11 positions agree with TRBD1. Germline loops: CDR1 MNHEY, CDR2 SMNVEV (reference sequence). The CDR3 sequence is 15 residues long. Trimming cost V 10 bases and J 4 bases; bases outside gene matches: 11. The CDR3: CATRWDRGFGTEAFF. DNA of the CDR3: TGTGCCACCCGTTGGGACAGGGGGTTTGGCACTGAAGCTTTCTTT.

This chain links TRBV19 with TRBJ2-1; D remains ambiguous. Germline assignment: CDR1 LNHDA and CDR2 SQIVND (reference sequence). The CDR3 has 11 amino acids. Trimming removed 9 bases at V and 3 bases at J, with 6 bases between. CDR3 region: CASTYYNEQFF. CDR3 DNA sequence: TGTGCCAGCACATACTACAATGAGCAGTTCTTC.

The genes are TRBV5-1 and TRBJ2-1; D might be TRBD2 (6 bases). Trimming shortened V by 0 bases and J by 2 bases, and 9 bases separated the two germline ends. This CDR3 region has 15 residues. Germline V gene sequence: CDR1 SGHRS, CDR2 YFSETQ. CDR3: CASSLDGGPYNEQFF. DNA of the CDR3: TGCGCCAGCAGCTTGGACGGGGGTCCCTACAATGAGCAGTTCTTC.

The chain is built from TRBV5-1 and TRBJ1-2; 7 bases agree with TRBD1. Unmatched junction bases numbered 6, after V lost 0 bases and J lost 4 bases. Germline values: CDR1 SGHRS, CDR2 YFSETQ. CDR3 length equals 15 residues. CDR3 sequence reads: CASSLATGEIYGYTF. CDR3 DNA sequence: TGCGCCAGCAGCTTGGCCACAGGGGAGATCTATGGCTACACCTTC.

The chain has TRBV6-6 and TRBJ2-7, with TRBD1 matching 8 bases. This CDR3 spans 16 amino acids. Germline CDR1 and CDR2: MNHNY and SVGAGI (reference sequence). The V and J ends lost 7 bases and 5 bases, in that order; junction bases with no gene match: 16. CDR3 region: CASTTRPGQVPDEQYF. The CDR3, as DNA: TGTGCCAGCACCACCAGACCGGGACAGGTTCCTGACGAGCAGTACTTC.